These T cell receptor beta chains were read from a single sample in a study of CD8+ T cells in alopecia areata. The repertoire was sequenced with immunoSEQ multiplex PCR; TCRdb's copy has only in-frame clones and lacks some. This sample carries about 97,000 clones, about two fifths of them seen once, and the ten largest clones take 1% to 1.5%. Sequencing was carried out using CD4+ T cells sorted from blood. The receptors here all came from a human donor with alopecia areata. Each CDR3 is given with its conserved first and last residue. A D gene is named only where the DNA matches it firmly. Clone size appears in some rows only: once, few, many, or a class for an expanded clone.

CDR3 DNA: TGTGCCAGCAGCAAAGGAACCGGGGAGCTGTTTTTT
CDR3 protein: CASSKGTGELFF
V gene: TRBV2
clone size: few
D gene: .
J gene: TRBJ2-2

CDR3 DNA: TGTGCCAGCAGCTTGTTTAGCGGGGCGTACTACGAGCAGTACTTC
CDR3 protein: CASSLFSGAYYEQYF
V gene: TRBV5-4
clone size: .
D gene: TRBD2
J gene: TRBJ2-7

CDR3 DNA: TGTGCCAGCAGTGAATATAGGGCGCCAGGGACGGGTGGCTACACCTTC
CDR3 protein: CASSEYRAPGTGGYTF
V gene: TRBV2
clone size: .
D gene: .
J gene: TRBJ1-2

CDR3 DNA: TGTGCCATCAGTGAGGATGGTGGGCACAGGGGGACCCAGTACTTC
CDR3 protein: CAISEDGGHRGTQYF
V gene: TRBV10-3
clone size: .
D gene: TRBD1
J gene: TRBJ2-5

CDR3 DNA: TGTGCCAGCTCACCCGGGTCAACCTACGAGCAGTACTTC
CDR3 protein: CASSPGSTYEQYF
V gene: TRBV18
clone size: few
D gene: .
J gene: TRBJ2-7

CDR3 DNA: TGTGCCAGCAGTAGCGGGCAGGGGAAAATCGAGCAGTACTTC
CDR3 protein: CASSSGQGKIEQYF
V gene: TRBV25-1
clone size: once
D gene: .
J gene: TRBJ2-7

CDR3 DNA: TGTGCCTGCCTAATCTTTGAAAAACTGTTTTTT
CDR3 protein: CACLIFEKLFF
V gene: TRBV30
clone size: .
D gene: .
J gene: TRBJ1-4

CDR3 DNA: TGTGCCAGTATAACAGGGGGCTTCGTGTTGAACACTGAAGCTTTCTTT
CDR3 protein: CASITGGFVLNTEAFF
V gene: TRBV28
clone size: few
D gene: TRBD1
J gene: TRBJ1-1

CDR3 DNA: TGCAGCGTTGACGGGACAGGGGATGGGTATGGCTACACCTTC
CDR3 protein: CSVDGTGDGYGYTF
V gene: TRBV29-1
clone size: few
D gene: TRBD1
J gene: TRBJ1-2

CDR3 DNA: TGCGCCAGCAGCCAAGGCGCCGGAAATACCTACGAGCAGTACTTC
CDR3 protein: CASSQGAGNTYEQYF
V gene: TRBV4-3
clone size: .
D gene: .
J gene: TRBJ2-7

CDR3 DNA: TGTGCCATCAGGGGACAGTTCACCGGGGAGCTGTTTTTT
CDR3 protein: CAIRGQFTGELFF
V gene: TRBV10-3
clone size: .
D gene: TRBD1
J gene: TRBJ2-2

CDR3 DNA: TGTGCCAGCAGCATTGGACTAGCGGGAGTATATGAGCAGTTCTTC
CDR3 protein: CASSIGLAGVYEQFF
V gene: TRBV9
clone size: few
D gene: TRBD2
J gene: TRBJ2-1

CDR3 DNA: TGCGCCAGCAGCCTGGACCCATTGACAGATACGCAGTATTTT
CDR3 protein: CASSLDPLTDTQYF
V gene: TRBV5-1
clone size: few
D gene: .
J gene: TRBJ2-3

CDR3 DNA: TGTGCCAGCAGCTTAGGGGACAGAGATTACAATGAGCAGTTCTTC
CDR3 protein: CASSLGDRDYNEQFF
V gene: TRBV7-2
clone size: .
D gene: TRBD1
J gene: TRBJ2-1

CDR3 DNA: TGTGCCAGCAGTGAACCTAGCACAGATACGCAGTATTTT
CDR3 protein: CASSEPSTDTQYF
V gene: TRBV25-1
clone size: .
D gene: .
J gene: TRBJ2-3

CDR3 DNA: TGTGCCAGCAGCTTGGCCGGGACAGACTATGGCTACACCTTC
CDR3 protein: CASSLAGTDYGYTF
V gene: TRBV5-4
clone size: few
D gene: TRBD1
J gene: TRBJ1-2

CDR3 DNA: TGTGCCAGCAGATCGAGGGCCGAAGCATCGTACTTC
CDR3 protein: CASRSRAEASYF
V gene: TRBV6-5
clone size: .
D gene: .
J gene: TRBJ2-7

CDR3 DNA: TGTGCCAGCAGTTTATTGGGACTAGCGGGAGTTAAAGATACGCAGTATTTT
CDR3 protein: CASSLLGLAGVKDTQYF
V gene: TRBV27
clone size: .
D gene: TRBD2
J gene: TRBJ2-3

CDR3 DNA: TGTGCCACCAGCAGAGATAGGAGGACAGGGAGCTCCTACGAGCAGTACTTC
CDR3 protein: CATSRDRRTGSSYEQYF
V gene: TRBV15
clone size: .
D gene: TRBD1
J gene: TRBJ2-7

CDR3 DNA: TGTGCCACCAGCAACCGACAGAGGAACACTGAAGCTTTCTTT
CDR3 protein: CATSNRQRNTEAFF
V gene: TRBV15
clone size: once
D gene: .
J gene: TRBJ1-1

CDR3 DNA: TGTGCCTGGAGTGTCGGGGCAGCGAACTATGGCTACACCTTC
CDR3 protein: CAWSVGAANYGYTF
V gene: TRBV30
clone size: .
D gene: .
J gene: TRBJ1-2